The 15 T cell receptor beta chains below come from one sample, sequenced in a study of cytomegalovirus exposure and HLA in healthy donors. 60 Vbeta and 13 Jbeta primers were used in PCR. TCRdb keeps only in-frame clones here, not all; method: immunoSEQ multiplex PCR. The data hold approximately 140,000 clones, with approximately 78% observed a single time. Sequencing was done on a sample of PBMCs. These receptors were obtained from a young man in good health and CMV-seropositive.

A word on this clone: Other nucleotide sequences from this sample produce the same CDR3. The CDR3 sequence: CATQPPRDSNYGYTF. The CDR3 DNA reads as TGTGCCACCCAACCGCCCCGGGACAGTAACTATGGCTACACCTTC. The rearrangement joins TRBV7-9 to TRBJ1-2; the match to TRBD1 covers 7 bases. The CDR3 consists of 15 residues. CDR1 is SEHNR, CDR2 FQNEAQ, per germline (reference sequence). The V segment lost 10 bases and the J segment 1 base; nucleotides outside the gene matches: 12.

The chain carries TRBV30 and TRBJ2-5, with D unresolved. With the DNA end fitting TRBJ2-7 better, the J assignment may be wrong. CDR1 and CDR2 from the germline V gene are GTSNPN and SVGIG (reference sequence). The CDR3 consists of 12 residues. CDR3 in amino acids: CAFQDTSYEQYF. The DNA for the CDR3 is TGTGCCTTCCAAGACACCTCCTACGAGCAGTACTTC.

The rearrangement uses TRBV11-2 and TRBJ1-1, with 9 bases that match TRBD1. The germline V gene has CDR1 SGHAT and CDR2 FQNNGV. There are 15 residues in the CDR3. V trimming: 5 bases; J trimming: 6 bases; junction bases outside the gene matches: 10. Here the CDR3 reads CASSRSGTGTAEAFF. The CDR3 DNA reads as TGTGCCAGCAGCCGATCCGGGACAGGGACCGCTGAAGCTTTCTTT. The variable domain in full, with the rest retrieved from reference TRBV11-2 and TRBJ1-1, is EAGVAQSPRYKIIEKRQSVAFWCNPISGHATLYWYQQILGQGPKLLIQFQNNGVVDDSQLPKDRFSAERLKGVDSTLKIQPAKLEDSAVYLCASSRSGTGTAEAFFGQGTRLTVV.

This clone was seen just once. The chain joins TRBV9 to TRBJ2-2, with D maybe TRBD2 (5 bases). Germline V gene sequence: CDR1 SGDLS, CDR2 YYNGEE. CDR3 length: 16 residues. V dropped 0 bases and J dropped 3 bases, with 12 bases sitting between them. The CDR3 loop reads CASSVDEGLDTGELFF. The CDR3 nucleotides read TGTGCCAGCAGCGTAGATGAGGGTCTGGACACCGGGGAGCTGTTTTTT.

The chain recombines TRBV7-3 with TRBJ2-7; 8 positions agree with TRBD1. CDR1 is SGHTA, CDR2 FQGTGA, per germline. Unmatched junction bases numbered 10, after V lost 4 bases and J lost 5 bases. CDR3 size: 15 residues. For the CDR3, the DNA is TGTGCCAGCAGCTACGGGACAGGACCCTCAGACGAGCAGTACTTC. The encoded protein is CASSYGTGPSDEQYF.

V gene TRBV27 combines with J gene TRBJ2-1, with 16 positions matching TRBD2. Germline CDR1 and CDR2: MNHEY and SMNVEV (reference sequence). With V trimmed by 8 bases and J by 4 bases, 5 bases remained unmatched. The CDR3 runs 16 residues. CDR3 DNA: TGTGCCAGCCAGGGACTAGCGGGAGGGGTATACAATGAGCAGTTCTTC. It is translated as CASQGLAGGVYNEQFF.

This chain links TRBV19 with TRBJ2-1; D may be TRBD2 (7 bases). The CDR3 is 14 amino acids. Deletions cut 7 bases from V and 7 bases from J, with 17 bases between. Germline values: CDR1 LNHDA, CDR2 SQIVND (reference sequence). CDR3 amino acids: CASNPGEGLNEQFF. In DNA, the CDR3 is TGTGCCAGTAACCCAGGGGAGGGCCTTAATGAGCAGTTCTTC.

CDR3 amino acids: CASSYSRVARGYGYTF. CDR3 DNA sequence: TGTGCCAGCAGTTACTCCCGGGTGGCCCGGGGCTATGGCTACACCTTC. This chain links TRBV6-5 with TRBJ1-2; D gene uncertain. The CDR3 runs 16 residues. Trimming took 0 bases from V and 4 from J, leaving 15 bases between them. The germline V gene has CDR1 MNHEY and CDR2 SVGAGI.

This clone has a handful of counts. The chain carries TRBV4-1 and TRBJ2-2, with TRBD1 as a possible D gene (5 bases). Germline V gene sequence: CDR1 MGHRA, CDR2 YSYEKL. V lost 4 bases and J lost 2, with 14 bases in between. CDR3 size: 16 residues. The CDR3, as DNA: TGCGCCAGCAGCCCTTTTAGGGGTCCCAACACCGGGGAGCTGTTTTTT. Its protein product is CASSPFRGPNTGELFF.

The CDR3 here is CASSQDWQVSHTDTQYF. For the CDR3, the DNA is TGCGCCAGCAGCCAAGATTGGCAGGTCTCCCACACAGATACGCAGTATTTT. V gene TRBV4-1 combines with J gene TRBJ2-3; D uncertain. This CDR3 is built from 17 residues. V was clipped by 0 bases and J by 2 bases, with 15 bases between them. The germline V gene encodes CDR1 MGHRA and CDR2 YSYEKL.

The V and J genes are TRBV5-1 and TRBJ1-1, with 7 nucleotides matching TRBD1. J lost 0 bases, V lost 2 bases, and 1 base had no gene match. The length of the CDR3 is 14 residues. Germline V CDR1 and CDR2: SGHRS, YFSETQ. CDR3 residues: CASSFGTVNTEAFF. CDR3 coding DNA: TGCGCCAGCAGCTTCGGGACAGTGAACACTGAAGCTTTCTTT.

CDR3: CASSQGLSESYEQYF. In DNA, the CDR3 is TGTGCCAGCAGCCAAGGGTTAAGCGAGTCCTACGAGCAGTACTTC. The chain links TRBV4-2 to TRBJ2-7; D ambiguous. CDR1 is LGHNA and CDR2 is YNFKEQ in the germline V gene. The CDR3 extends over 15 amino acids. Trimming removed 1 base at V and 1 base at J, with 11 bases between.

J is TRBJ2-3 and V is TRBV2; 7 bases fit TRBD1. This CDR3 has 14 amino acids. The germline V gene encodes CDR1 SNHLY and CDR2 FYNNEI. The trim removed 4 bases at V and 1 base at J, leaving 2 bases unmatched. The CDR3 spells CASSVTGGTDTQYF. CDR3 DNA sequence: TGTGCCAGCAGTGTAACAGGGGGCACAGATACGCAGTATTTT.

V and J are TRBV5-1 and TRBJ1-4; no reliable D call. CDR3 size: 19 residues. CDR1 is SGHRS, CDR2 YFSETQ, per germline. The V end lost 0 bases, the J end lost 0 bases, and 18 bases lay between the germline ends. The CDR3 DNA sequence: TGCGCCAGCAGCTTGGAAGCAGCACGGAGCATAACAACTAATGAAAAACTGTTTTTT. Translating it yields CASSLEAARSITTNEKLFF.

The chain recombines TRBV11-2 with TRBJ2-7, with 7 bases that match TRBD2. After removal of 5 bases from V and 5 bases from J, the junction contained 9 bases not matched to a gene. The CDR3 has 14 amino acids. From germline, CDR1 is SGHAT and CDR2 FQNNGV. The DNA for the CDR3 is TGTGCCAGCAGCCTGTTCGGGGGGTGGGACGAGCAGTACTTC. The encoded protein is CASSLFGGWDEQYF.